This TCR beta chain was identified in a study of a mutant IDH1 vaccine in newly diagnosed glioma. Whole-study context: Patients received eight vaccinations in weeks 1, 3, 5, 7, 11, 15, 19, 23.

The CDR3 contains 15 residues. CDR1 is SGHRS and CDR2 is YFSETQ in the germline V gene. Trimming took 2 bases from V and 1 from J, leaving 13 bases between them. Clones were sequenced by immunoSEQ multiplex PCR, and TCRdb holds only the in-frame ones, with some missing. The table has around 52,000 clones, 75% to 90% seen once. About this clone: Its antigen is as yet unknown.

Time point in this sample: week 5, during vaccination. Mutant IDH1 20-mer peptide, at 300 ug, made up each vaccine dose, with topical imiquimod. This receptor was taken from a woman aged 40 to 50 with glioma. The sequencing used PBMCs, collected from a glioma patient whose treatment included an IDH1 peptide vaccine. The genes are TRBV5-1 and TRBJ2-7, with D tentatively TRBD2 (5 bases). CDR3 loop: CASSFGRSGSYEQYF. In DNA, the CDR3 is TGCGCCAGCAGCTTCGGTAGGAGCGGTTCCTACGAGCAGTACTTC.